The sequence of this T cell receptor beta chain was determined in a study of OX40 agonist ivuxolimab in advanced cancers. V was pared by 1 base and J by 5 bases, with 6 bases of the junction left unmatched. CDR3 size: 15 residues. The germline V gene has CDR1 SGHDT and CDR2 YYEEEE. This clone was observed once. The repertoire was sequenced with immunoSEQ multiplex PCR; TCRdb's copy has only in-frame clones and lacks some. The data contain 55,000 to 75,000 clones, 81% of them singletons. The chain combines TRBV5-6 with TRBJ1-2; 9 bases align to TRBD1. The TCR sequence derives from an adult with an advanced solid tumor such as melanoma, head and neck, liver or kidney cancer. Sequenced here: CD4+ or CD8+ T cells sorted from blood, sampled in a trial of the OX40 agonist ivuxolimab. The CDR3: CASSLPDRGNYGYTF. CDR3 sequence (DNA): TGTGCCAGCAGCTTGCCGGACAGGGGTAATTATGGCTACACCTTC.